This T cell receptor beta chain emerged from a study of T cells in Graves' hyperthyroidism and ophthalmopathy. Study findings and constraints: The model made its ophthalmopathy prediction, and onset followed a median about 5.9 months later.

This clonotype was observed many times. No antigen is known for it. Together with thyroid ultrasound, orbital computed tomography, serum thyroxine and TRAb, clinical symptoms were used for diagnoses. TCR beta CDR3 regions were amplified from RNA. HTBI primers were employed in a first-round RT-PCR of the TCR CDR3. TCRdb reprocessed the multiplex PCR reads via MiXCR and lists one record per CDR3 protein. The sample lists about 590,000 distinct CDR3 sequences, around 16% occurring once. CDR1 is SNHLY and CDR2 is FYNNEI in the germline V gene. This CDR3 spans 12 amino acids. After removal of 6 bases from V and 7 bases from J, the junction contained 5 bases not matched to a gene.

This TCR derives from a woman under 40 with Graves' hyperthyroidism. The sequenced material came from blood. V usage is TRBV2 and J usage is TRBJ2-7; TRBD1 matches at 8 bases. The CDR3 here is CASSETGEEQYF. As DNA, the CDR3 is TGTGCCAGCAGCGAGACAGGGGAAGAGCAGTACTTC.